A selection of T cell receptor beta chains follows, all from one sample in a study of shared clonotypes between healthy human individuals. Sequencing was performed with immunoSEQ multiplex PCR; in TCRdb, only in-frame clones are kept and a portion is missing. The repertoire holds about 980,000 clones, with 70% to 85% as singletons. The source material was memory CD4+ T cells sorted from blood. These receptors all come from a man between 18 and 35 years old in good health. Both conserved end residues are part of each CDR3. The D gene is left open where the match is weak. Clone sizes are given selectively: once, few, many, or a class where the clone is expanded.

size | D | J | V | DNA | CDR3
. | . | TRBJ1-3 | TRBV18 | TGTGCCAGCTCACCCCTCGGGAACTCTGGAAACACCATATATTTT | CASSPLGNSGNTIYF
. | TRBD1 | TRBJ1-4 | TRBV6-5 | TGTGCCAGCAGGGACCACAGGGGGCGATATGAAAAACTGTTTTTT | CASRDHRGRYEKLFF
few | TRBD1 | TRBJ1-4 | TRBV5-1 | TGCGCCAGCAGCTTGGCCGGGACAGGGGGTGAAAAACTGTTTTTT | CASSLAGTGGEKLFF
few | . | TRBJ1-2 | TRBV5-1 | TGCGCCAGCAGCTTTGAAGGGCGACCTATTGATGGCTACACCTTC | CASSFEGRPIDGYTF
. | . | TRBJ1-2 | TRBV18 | TGTGCCAGCTCACCCGCGGGGTGGAGGGGCTACACCTTC | CASSPAGWRGYTF
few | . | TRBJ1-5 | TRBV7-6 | TGTGCCAGCAGCTTGACAGAAAGCAATCAGCCCCAGCATTTT | CASSLTESNQPQHF
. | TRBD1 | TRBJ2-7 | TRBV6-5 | TGTGCCAGCAGTTACCTAAGACAGGGGGCAGCCGAGCAGTACTTC | CASSYLRQGAAEQYF
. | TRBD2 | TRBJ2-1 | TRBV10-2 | TGCGCCAGCAGAACTGGGCTAGCGGGGGGGAACGAGCAGTTCTTC | CASRTGLAGGNEQFF
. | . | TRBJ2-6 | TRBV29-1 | TGCAGCGCCCTGGAGGATGGGGCCAACGTCCTGACTTTC | CSALEDGANVLTF
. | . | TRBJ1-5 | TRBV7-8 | TGTGCCAGCAGCTCCACCGATTACAATCAGCCCCAGCATTTT | CASSSTDYNQPQHF